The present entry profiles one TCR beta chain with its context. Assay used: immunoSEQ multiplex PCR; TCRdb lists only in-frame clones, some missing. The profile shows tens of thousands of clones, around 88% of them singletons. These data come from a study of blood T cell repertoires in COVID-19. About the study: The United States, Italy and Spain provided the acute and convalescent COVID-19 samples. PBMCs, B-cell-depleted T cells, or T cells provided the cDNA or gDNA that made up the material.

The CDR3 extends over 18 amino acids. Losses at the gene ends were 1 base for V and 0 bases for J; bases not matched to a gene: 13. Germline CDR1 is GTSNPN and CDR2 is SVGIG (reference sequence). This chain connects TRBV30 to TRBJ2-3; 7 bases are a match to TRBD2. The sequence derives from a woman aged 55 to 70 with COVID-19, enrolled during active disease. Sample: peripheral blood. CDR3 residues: CAWSGYSAGIPSTDTQYF. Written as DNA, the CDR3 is TGTGCCTGGAGTGGGTACTCAGCGGGGATTCCTAGCACAGATACGCAGTATTTT. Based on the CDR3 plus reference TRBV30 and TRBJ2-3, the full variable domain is SQTIHQWPATLVQPVGSPLSLECTVEGTSNPNLYWYRQAAGRGLQLLFYSVGIGQISSEVPQNLSASRPQDRQFILSSKKLLLSDSGFYLCAWSGYSAGIPSTDTQYFGPGTRLTVL.